Each of the 16 T cell receptor beta chains below was sequenced from the same sample in a study of cytomegalovirus exposure and HLA in healthy donors. Primers for the PCR totalled 60 Vbeta and 13 Jbeta. Method: immunoSEQ multiplex PCR; TCRdb's copy keeps in-frame clones and lacks some. The sample shows roughly 140,000 clones, approximately 78% of them seen only once. Sequencing was done on a sample of PBMCs. These receptors originate from a woman aged 18 to 35 in good health and CMV-seropositive.

V gene TRBV29-1 combines with J gene TRBJ1-1, with D uncertain. In germline, CDR1 is SQVTM, CDR2 ANQGSEA. The CDR3 has 15 amino acids. Trimming took 0 bases from V and 0 from J, leaving 11 bases between them. The CDR3: CSVEDLQPLNTEAFF. The CDR3 coding sequence is TGCAGCGTTGAAGACTTACAGCCACTGAACACTGAAGCTTTCTTT.

This clone came up a few times. The chain employs TRBV7-9 and TRBJ1-1, with TRBD1 matching over 7 bases. The CDR3 contains 14 residues. Trimming cost V 7 bases and J 5 bases; bases outside gene matches: 10. CDR1 is SEHNR, CDR2 FQNEAQ, per germline (reference sequence). This CDR3 reads CASTHRQGGTEAFF. In DNA, the CDR3 is TGTGCCAGCACCCATAGACAGGGAGGAACTGAAGCTTTCTTT.

This chain uses TRBV2 with TRBJ1-5; 10 bases align to TRBD1. With 5 bases clipped from V and 4 bases from J, the junction kept 17 bases outside the gene matches. Germline assignment: CDR1 SNHLY and CDR2 FYNNEI. The CDR3 has 19 amino acids. CDR3 in amino acids: CASSTGTGAWGGRNQPQHF. The CDR3 bases are TGTGCCAGCAGTACTGGGACAGGGGCTTGGGGAGGAAGGAATCAGCCCCAGCATTTT.

This chain connects TRBV7-7 to TRBJ1-2; D is perhaps TRBD1 (6 bases). The CDR3 length is 12 residues. Germline lookup yields CDR1 SSHAT and CDR2 FNYEAQ (reference sequence). Trimming cost V 5 bases and J 8 bases, with 12 bases left between them. The CDR3 loop is CASSAWTEGYTF. The CDR3 DNA reads TGTGCCAGCAGCGCATGGACAGAGGGCTACACCTTC. Using reference TRBV7-7 and TRBJ1-2 for the parts outside the CDR3, the full variable domain is GAGVSQSPRYKVTKRGQDVTLRCDPISSHATLYWYQQALGQGPEFLTYFNYEAQPDKSGLPSDRFSAERPEGSISTLTIQRTEQRDSAMYRCASSAWTEGYTFGSGTRLTVV.

This chain joins TRBV19 and TRBJ1-2, with 12 bases matching TRBD1. This CDR3 region has 15 residues. The germline gives CDR1 LNHDA, CDR2 SQIVND (reference sequence). The J segment lost 6 bases and the V segment lost 1 base, leaving 3 bases of the junction unmatched. CDR3 sequence: CASSIGDRGRNGYTF. For the CDR3, the DNA is TGTGCCAGTAGTATAGGGGACAGGGGGCGAAATGGCTACACCTTC.

This rearrangement joins TRBV6-6 to TRBJ2-1; 15 bases fit TRBD2. Germline assignment: CDR1 MNHNY and CDR2 SVGAGI (reference sequence). V dropped 6 bases and J dropped 10; count of bases not matched to a gene: 7. The CDR3 runs 15 residues. DNA for the CDR3: TGTGCCAGCAGAGGACTAGCGGGGGGGCCCAGGGAGCAGTTCTTC. Its protein product is CASRGLAGGPREQFF.

The chain recombines TRBV6-5 with TRBJ1-2; no clear D gene. The V gene lost 0 bases and the J gene lost 7 bases, with 15 bases spanning the gap. CDR1 MNHEY and CDR2 SVGAGI come from the germline V gene. This CDR3 has 15 residues. CDR3 nucleotides: TGTGCCAGCAGTTACTCCCAGGCCTCACCCAGTGGCTACACCTTC. This sequence encodes CASSYSQASPSGYTF.

This clone was found a few times. The chain couples TRBV5-1 to TRBJ2-1; D is uncertain. There are 14 residues in the CDR3. V lost 0 bases to trimming and J lost 4 bases, with 8 bases between them. Germline values: CDR1 SGHRS, CDR2 YFSETQ. In nucleotides, the CDR3 is TGCGCCAGCAGCTTGGAAACAGCTTACAATGAGCAGTTCTTC. It translates to CASSLETAYNEQFF.

The CDR3 sequence: CASSPNPGTGNTGELFF. CDR3 DNA: TGCGCCAGCAGCCCGAACCCCGGGACAGGGAACACCGGGGAGCTGTTTTTT. The chain carries TRBV5-1 and TRBJ2-2, with 8 bases that match TRBD1. V dropped 4 bases and J dropped 1; count of bases not matched to a gene: 9. The germline V gene encodes CDR1 SGHRS and CDR2 YFSETQ. The CDR3 totals 17 residues.

The rearrangement links TRBV6-4 to TRBJ2-6; D remains unclear. V lost 2 bases and J 0 bases, leaving 5 bases between the germline ends. The germline CDR1 and CDR2 sequences are MRHNA and SNTAGT. The CDR3 sequence is 15 residues long. This CDR3 is CASSDQNSGANVLTF. Written as DNA, the CDR3 is TGTGCCAGCAGTGACCAAAACTCTGGGGCCAACGTCCTGACTTTC.

This clone appeared a single time. CDR3 sequence: CSVAVSEAFF. The CDR3 coding sequence is TGCAGCGTGGCCGTAAGTGAAGCTTTCTTT. V is TRBV29-1 and J is TRBJ1-1, with D unclear. This CDR3 has 10 residues. Trimming took 6 bases from V and 7 from J, leaving 9 bases between them. Germline assignment: CDR1 SQVTM and CDR2 ANQGSEA.

The table lists this clone with a count of one. J is TRBJ2-2 and V is TRBV4-3; TRBD2 matches 11 bases. The CDR3 runs 16 residues. CDR1 and CDR2 (germline): LGHNA, YSLEER. V was pared by 4 bases and J by 5 bases, with 6 bases of the junction left unmatched. CDR3 in amino acids: CASSPLASGGTGELFF. The DNA of the CDR3 is TGCGCCAGCAGCCCCCTCGCTAGCGGGGGGACCGGGGAGCTGTTTTTT.

This clone has a single count. The rearrangement joins TRBV18 to TRBJ1-3; D remains ambiguous. V gave up 6 bases and J gave up 0 bases, with 15 bases separating them. Germline values: CDR1 KGHSH, CDR2 LQKENI. This CDR3 spans 16 amino acids. CDR3 in amino acids: CASSPFPGSSGNTIYF. The CDR3 DNA follows: TGTGCCAGCTCTCCTTTCCCCGGGTCCTCTGGAAACACCATATATTTT.

This rearrangement joins TRBV9 to TRBJ1-3; 7 bases map to TRBD1. Germline CDR1 SGDLS, CDR2 YYNGEE. V shed 0 bases and J 2 bases; nucleotides not matched to a gene: 8. CDR3 length equals 17 residues. The CDR3 DNA reads TGTGCCAGCAGCGTAGGTCCAGGGGGTAGTACTGGAAACACCATATATTTT. Its protein product is CASSVGPGGSTGNTIYF.

This clone turned up a few times. The J gene is TRBJ2-7, the V gene TRBV13; D uncertain. CDR3 length: 14 amino acids. Per germline, CDR1 PRHDT and CDR2 FYEKMQ (reference sequence). Deletions cut 5 bases from V and 3 bases from J, with 14 bases between. The CDR3 nucleotides are TGTGCCAGCAGCCTCACCGAGGAGAGCTACGAGCAGTACTTC. It encodes CASSLTEESYEQYF.

This clone was counted once. CDR3 region: CASNARELSNQPQHF. In nucleotides, the CDR3 is TGTGCCAGCAATGCCCGAGAACTTAGCAATCAGCCCCAGCATTTT. The chain carries TRBV6-5 and TRBJ1-5; no definite D call. V lost 7 bases and J lost 0, with 13 bases in between. The CDR3 runs 15 residues. Germline assignment: CDR1 MNHEY and CDR2 SVGAGI.